The rows below give T cell receptor beta chains drawn from one sample of a study of blood T cell repertoires in COVID-19. The table came from immunoSEQ multiplex PCR; TCRdb's copy has only in-frame clones and leaves some out. The sample lists 360,000 or so clones; roughly 87% were seen once. Sequencing used PBMCs or T cells enriched from blood (not recorded which). Source of these receptors: a woman between 25 and 40 years old who had recovered from COVID-19. CDR3s include the opening cysteine and the closing phenylalanine or tryptophan. Each record gives: V gene, D gene, clone size, J gene, CDR3 protein, CDR3 DNA. The D gene is left open where the match is weak. Expanded clones are given a class, and other clones once, few, many or no size at all.

v_call: TRBV6-5
d_call: .
clone_size: .
j_call: TRBJ2-5
cdr3_aa: CASSRTVQETQYF
cdr3_nt: TGTGCCAGCAGCAGGACTGTCCAGGAGACCCAGTACTTC

v_call: TRBV28
d_call: TRBD1
clone_size: once
j_call: TRBJ2-1
cdr3_aa: CASSLWTGVTNEQFF
cdr3_nt: TGTGCCAGCAGTTTATGGACAGGGGTGACGAATGAGCAGTTCTTC

v_call: TRBV18
d_call: TRBD1
clone_size: few
j_call: TRBJ1-1
cdr3_aa: CASSPPTGTMNTEAFF
cdr3_nt: TGTGCCAGCTCACCACCGACAGGGACAATGAACACTGAAGCTTTCTTT

v_call: TRBV4-1
d_call: .
clone_size: .
j_call: TRBJ2-1
cdr3_aa: CASSLVANNEQFF
cdr3_nt: TGCGCCAGCAGCCTTGTAGCTAACAATGAGCAGTTCTTC

v_call: TRBV7-9
d_call: .
clone_size: .
j_call: TRBJ2-2
cdr3_aa: CASSLMAGSRTGELFF
cdr3_nt: TGTGCCAGCAGCTTAATGGCCGGGAGTCGGACCGGGGAGCTGTTTTTT

v_call: TRBV7-3
d_call: .
clone_size: .
j_call: TRBJ2-7
cdr3_aa: CASSLSGTNEQYF
cdr3_nt: TGTGCCAGCAGCTTGTCAGGTACAAACGAGCAGTACTTC

v_call: TRBV5-5
d_call: TRBD1
clone_size: .
j_call: TRBJ1-5
cdr3_aa: CASSPWGQTGGNQPQHF
cdr3_nt: TGTGCCAGCAGTCCCTGGGGGCAGACAGGGGGCAATCAGCCCCAGCATTTT

v_call: TRBV2
d_call: .
clone_size: .
j_call: TRBJ2-3
cdr3_aa: CASSSDTDTQYF
cdr3_nt: TGTGCCAGCTCTAGCGACACAGATACGCAGTATTTT

v_call: TRBV3-1/TRBV3-2
d_call: TRBD2
clone_size: .
j_call: TRBJ2-1
cdr3_aa: CASSHPAGGPGRYNEQFF
cdr3_nt: TGTGCCAGCAGCCATCCTGCGGGAGGGCCAGGTCGCTACAATGAGCAGTTCTTC

v_call: TRBV9
d_call: .
clone_size: .
j_call: TRBJ1-2
cdr3_aa: CASSLSGHGYTF
cdr3_nt: TGTGCCAGCAGCTTATCAGGGCATGGCTACACCTTC

v_call: TRBV6-2/TRBV6-3
d_call: TRBD1
clone_size: .
j_call: TRBJ1-1
cdr3_aa: CASSYTGDTDTEAFF
cdr3_nt: TGTGCCAGCAGTTACACAGGGGATACGGACACTGAAGCTTTCTTT

v_call: TRBV6-4
d_call: .
clone_size: .
j_call: TRBJ1-1
cdr3_aa: CASSRGGGTAEAFF
cdr3_nt: TGTGCCAGCAGTCGCGGTGGGGGGACGGCTGAAGCTTTCTTT

v_call: TRBV24-1
d_call: TRBD1
clone_size: .
j_call: TRBJ2-7
cdr3_aa: CATSDRKPRDRDEQYF
cdr3_nt: TGTGCCACCAGTGACCGTAAACCCCGGGACAGAGACGAGCAGTACTTC

v_call: TRBV18
d_call: TRBD2
clone_size: .
j_call: TRBJ2-1
cdr3_aa: CASSPPGSGGGSNEQFF
cdr3_nt: TGTGCCAGCTCACCACCGGGAAGCGGGGGGGGATCAAATGAGCAGTTCTTC